The 20 T cell receptor beta chains given below trace back to one sample, sequenced in a study of technical replicates of blood from a handful of donors (dated by TCRdb to about 2017). Library prep was done by the immunoSEQ multiplex PCR assay. TCRdb carries this immuneACCESS record with in-frame sequences only. Its versions omit some clonotypes, under half of them owing to an unresolved V gene in the studies checked, with the rest unexplained. The sample has 15,000 to 20,000 clones on record, around 90% of them singletons. 10% to 15% of the sample is taken by the ten largest. What was sequenced was PBMCs. Every receptor here comes from a human donor in good health.

The J gene is TRBJ2-7, the V gene TRBV5-4, with 8 bases that match TRBD2. The CDR3 is 16 residues long. V gave up 4 bases and J gave up 4 bases; unmatched junction bases: 13. CDR1 SGHNT and CDR2 YYREEE come from the germline V gene (reference sequence). DNA of the CDR3: TGTGCCAGCAGCCCCGCCGGGCGGGAGGATAGGTACGAGCAGTACTTC. Encoded protein: CASSPAGREDRYEQYF.

This chain uses TRBV27 with TRBJ2-5, with TRBD1 matching over 8 bases. The trim removed 2 bases at V and 4 bases at J, leaving 0 bases unmatched. The CDR3 loop spans 13 amino acids. The germline CDR1 and CDR2 sequences are MNHEY and SMNVEV (reference sequence). CDR3 sequence (DNA): TGTGCCAGCAGTTTAGGACAGGGAGAGACCCAGTACTTC. Its protein is CASSLGQGETQYF.

CDR3 residues: CASSLSRRTSGSVTDTQYF. CDR3 in DNA: TGTGCCAGCAGTTTATCCCGAAGGACTAGCGGGAGTGTTACAGATACGCAGTATTTT. The chain combines TRBV28 with TRBJ2-3, with 13 positions matching TRBD2. Germline trimming cut 1 base from V and 3 bases from J; bases unmatched to any gene: 10. The CDR3 extends over 19 amino acids. Looked up from germline, CDR1 is MDHEN and CDR2 is SYDVKM.

The chain carries TRBV7-9 and TRBJ2-7, with D perhaps matching TRBD1 (5 bases). V was shortened by 5 bases and J by 2 bases, with 13 bases between the two germline ends. CDR1 SEHNR and CDR2 FQNEAQ come from the germline V gene (reference sequence). The CDR3 has 14 amino acids. In DNA, the CDR3 is TGTGCCAGCAGCCACCGGACAAGCCCCTACGAGCAGTACTTC. This translates into CASSHRTSPYEQYF. The full variable domain, its missing parts supplied by reference TRBV7-9 and TRBJ2-7, is DTGVSQNPRHKITKRGQNVTFRCDPISEHNRLYWYRQTLGQGPEFLTYFQNEAQLEKSRLLSDRFSAERPKGSFSTLEIQRTEQGDSAMYLCASSHRTSPYEQYFGPGTRLTVT.

This chain links TRBV2 with TRBJ2-7; D remains ambiguous. The CDR3 consists of 14 residues. The V end lost 3 bases, the J end lost 0 bases, and 9 bases lay between the germline ends. Germline V gene lookup returns CDR1 SNHLY and CDR2 FYNNEI. The CDR3 protein is CASSERRSSYEQYF. DNA of the CDR3: TGTGCCAGCAGTGAGAGAAGGAGCTCCTACGAGCAGTACTTC. The full variable domain, with the rest looked up from reference TRBV2 and TRBJ2-7, is EPEVTQTPSHQVTQMGQEVILRCVPISNHLYFYWYRQILGQKVEFLVSFYNNEISEKSEIFDDQFSVERPDGSNFTLKIRSTKLEDSAMYFCASSERRSSYEQYFGPGTRLTVT.

This sequence joins TRBV6-6 and TRBJ2-1; TRBD2 matches 10 bases. Germline V gives CDR1 MNHNY, CDR2 SVGAGI (reference sequence). CDR3 length: 16 residues. The ends lost 0 bases at V and 8 bases at J; junction bases unmatched: 7. DNA for the CDR3: TGTGCCAGCAGTTACTCAGGCCTAGCGGGAGTCTATGAGCAGTTCTTC. It specifies CASSYSGLAGVYEQFF.

This clone is medium-sized (0.01 to 0.1%) within its sample. V is TRBV27 and J is TRBJ2-7; 8 bases agree with TRBD1. There are 13 residues in the CDR3. The germline CDR1 and CDR2 sequences are MNHEY and SMNVEV (reference sequence). After removal of 5 bases from V and 6 bases from J, the junction contained 6 bases not matched to a gene. The CDR3 reads CASSPTGAGEQYF. The CDR3 DNA reads as TGTGCCAGCAGTCCGACAGGGGCTGGCGAGCAGTACTTC.

V gene TRBV2 combines with J gene TRBJ2-7; D uncertain. This CDR3 is 15 amino acids long. Looked up from germline, CDR1 is SNHLY and CDR2 is FYNNEI. Trimming stripped 3 bases from V and 0 bases from J, with 12 bases between. CDR3 in DNA: TGTGCCAGCAGTGACAGTGCGACGGGCTCCTACGAGCAGTACTTC. Residues: CASSDSATGSYEQYF.

The rearrangement joins TRBV10-2 to TRBJ1-1, with D perhaps TRBD1 (6 bases). Germline-derived CDR1 and CDR2 are WSHSY and SAAADI. The CDR3 is made up of 12 amino acids. V lost 3 bases to trimming and J lost 6 bases, with 8 bases between them. This CDR3 is CASSDRGSEAFF. In DNA form, the CDR3 reads TGCGCCAGCAGTGATAGGGGGTCTGAAGCTTTCTTT.

The V gene is TRBV27, the J gene TRBJ2-5; D might be TRBD1 (6 bases). V lost 5 bases, J lost 5 bases, and 15 bases lay in between. The V gene's germline CDR1 is MNHEY and CDR2 SMNVEV (reference sequence). This CDR3 spans 14 amino acids. CDR3 residues: CASSDDAGVETQYF. In nucleotides, the CDR3 is TGTGCCAGCAGTGACGATGCAGGGGTGGAGACCCAGTACTTC.

The chain joins TRBV11-3 to TRBJ1-1; D uncertain. In germline, CDR1 is SGHNT, CDR2 YENEEA. Trimming pared 5 bases from V and 1 base from J, leaving 8 bases between. CDR3 length: 13 amino acids. CDR3 coding DNA: TGTGCCAGCAGCGGGCCTCGGAACACTGAAGCTTTCTTT. It translates to CASSGPRNTEAFF.

In this sample, this clone turned up a few times. The chain is built from TRBV9 and TRBJ1-1, with D unclear. The CDR3 is 14 residues long. From germline, CDR1 is SGDLS and CDR2 YYNGEE. Trimming took 0 bases from V and 5 from J, leaving 11 bases between them. The CDR3, as DNA: TGTGCCAGCAGCGTAGAAGGAGGGCGGACTGAAGCTTTCTTT. This codes for CASSVEGGRTEAFF.

The chain couples TRBV7-9 to TRBJ1-1; the D gene is possibly TRBD1 (5 bases). Germline CDR1 and CDR2: SEHNR and FQNEAQ (reference sequence). Deletions cut 1 base from V and 0 bases from J, with 9 bases between. The length of the CDR3 is 15 residues. The CDR3 DNA reads as TGTGCCAGCAGCTTAGAGGCCAGGGTGAACACTGAAGCTTTCTTT. Translation: CASSLEARVNTEAFF.

This clone was counted between two and nine times. The chain joins TRBV5-1 to TRBJ1-4; D is undetermined. V gave up 5 bases and J gave up 7 bases, with 18 bases separating them. From germline, CDR1 is SGHRS and CDR2 YFSETQ. This CDR3 region has 15 residues. Here the CDR3 DNA reads TGCGCCAGCAGTCCGACGGCGGGGTTTGGTGAAAAACTGTTTTTT. It specifies CASSPTAGFGEKLFF.

The chain uses TRBV10-3 and TRBJ2-7; TRBD1 aligns across 8 bases. The J segment lost 6 bases and the V segment lost 4 bases, leaving 8 bases of the junction unmatched. This CDR3 contains 14 residues. Per the germline V gene, CDR1 is ENHRY and CDR2 is SYGVKD. CDR3 protein: CAISGGQVGGEQYF. CDR3 sequence (DNA): TGTGCCATCAGTGGGGGACAGGTAGGAGGCGAGCAGTACTTC.

The V gene is TRBV5-1, the J gene TRBJ1-1, with TRBD1 matching 8 bases. The V gene end was trimmed by 2 bases and the J gene end by 4 bases; junction bases not matched to a gene: 10. The CDR3 totals 16 residues. Germline V gives CDR1 SGHRS, CDR2 YFSETQ. The CDR3 is CASSFKSGGGFTEAFF. The CDR3 DNA follows: TGCGCCAGCAGCTTCAAATCAGGGGGCGGATTCACTGAAGCTTTCTTT.

This chain links TRBV5-7 with TRBJ2-7; D gene unclear. TRBV5-7 is recorded as an ORF, its role being uncertain. This CDR3 is built from 15 residues. Trimming removed 1 base from V and 0 bases from J, with 11 bases in between. CDR3 sequence reads: CASSLYVIGSYEQYF. CDR3 in DNA: TGTGCCAGCAGCTTGTATGTTATCGGCTCCTACGAGCAGTACTTC.

This sequence joins TRBV9 and TRBJ2-3; TRBD2 is a possible D gene (5 bases). Germline loops: CDR1 SGDLS, CDR2 YYNGEE. V was trimmed by 4 bases and J by 0 bases, leaving 12 bases between them. The CDR3 extends over 15 amino acids. The CDR3 region is CASSISGASTDTQYF. In DNA, the CDR3 is TGTGCCAGCAGCATCAGCGGTGCTAGCACAGATACGCAGTATTTT.

This clone turned up a few times. V usage is TRBV7-9 and J usage is TRBJ1-5; 10 bases agree with TRBD1. J lost 4 bases, V lost 3 bases, and 3 bases had no gene match. The CDR3 totals 15 residues. Germline loops: CDR1 SEHNR, CDR2 FQNEAQ (reference sequence). The CDR3 protein is CASSFGQGGNQPQHF. The CDR3 DNA sequence: TGTGCCAGCAGCTTCGGACAGGGGGGTAATCAGCCCCAGCATTTT.

J is TRBJ2-1 and V is TRBV7-3; 8 bases are shared with TRBD2. J lost 2 bases, V lost 5 bases, and 8 bases had no gene match. Germline CDR1 and CDR2: SGHTA and FQGTGA. The CDR3 covers 16 residues. CDR3 in amino acids: CASSPRLASAYNEQFF. DNA of the CDR3: TGTGCCAGCAGCCCCCGACTAGCGAGCGCCTACAATGAGCAGTTCTTC.